This T cell receptor beta chain emerged from a study of T-cell memory formation after mild COVID-19. Regarding the study as a whole: The authors left the SARS-CoV-2 specificity of second-wave clones peaking on day 37 unconfirmed. Pre-infection memory carried some responding clones, suggesting that cross-reactive memory joined. Contracting clones localized mainly to CM and EM when CD4+ and mainly to EMRA when CD8+. Clones shrinking between day 15 and 85 showed a balanced CD4/CD8 split, and those that grew later tilted toward CD4+.

MiXCR, applied by TCRdb to the 5' RACE reads, yields one record per CDR3 protein. The data show 350,000 to 450,000 distinct CDR3 sequences, under 15% seen once. Looked up from germline, CDR1 is SGHRS and CDR2 is YFSETQ. The CDR3 is 15 residues long. The ends were cut back, 3 bases at V and 8 bases at J, with 18 bases in the middle. In the case of this clonotype: Its antigen is not identified.

The chain has TRBV5-1 and TRBJ2-1; possibly TRBD1 for D (8 bases). The sequencing sample was made of PBMCs or a T cell subset sorted from them (not recorded which). This sequence originates from a young man who had mild COVID-19 (a few samples of this study predate the infection). Cell type and time point are not known. The CDR3 sequence: CASSSTGGRGDEQFF. The CDR3 DNA reads TGCGCCAGCAGCTCCACAGGGGGGAGGGGCGATGAGCAGTTCTTC. The full variable domain, completed using reference TRBV5-1 and TRBJ2-1, is KAGVTQTPRYLIKTRGQQVTLSCSPISGHRSVSWYQQTPGQGLQFLFEYFSETQRNKGNFPGRFSGRQFSNSRSEMNVSTLELGDSALYLCASSSTGGRGDEQFFGPGTRLTVL.